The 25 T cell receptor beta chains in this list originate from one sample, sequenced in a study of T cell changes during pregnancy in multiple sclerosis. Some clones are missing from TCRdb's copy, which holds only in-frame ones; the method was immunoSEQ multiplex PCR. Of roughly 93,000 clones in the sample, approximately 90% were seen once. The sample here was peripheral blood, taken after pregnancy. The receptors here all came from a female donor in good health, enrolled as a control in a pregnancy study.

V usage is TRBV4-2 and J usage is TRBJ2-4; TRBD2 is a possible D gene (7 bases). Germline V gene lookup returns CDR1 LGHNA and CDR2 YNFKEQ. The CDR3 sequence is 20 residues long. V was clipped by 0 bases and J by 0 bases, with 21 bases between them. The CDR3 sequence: CASSQDRVGGQLLAKNIQYF. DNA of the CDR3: TGTGCCAGCAGCCAAGATCGTGTGGGGGGGCAACTTTTAGCCAAAAACATTCAGTACTTC.

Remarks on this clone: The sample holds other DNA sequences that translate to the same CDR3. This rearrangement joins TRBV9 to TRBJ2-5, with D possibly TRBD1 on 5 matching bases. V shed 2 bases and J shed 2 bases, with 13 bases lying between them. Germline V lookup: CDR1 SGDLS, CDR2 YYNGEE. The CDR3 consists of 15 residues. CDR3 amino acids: CASSVQTGPQETQYF. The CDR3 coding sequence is TGTGCCAGCAGCGTCCAAACAGGACCACAAGAGACCCAGTACTTC.

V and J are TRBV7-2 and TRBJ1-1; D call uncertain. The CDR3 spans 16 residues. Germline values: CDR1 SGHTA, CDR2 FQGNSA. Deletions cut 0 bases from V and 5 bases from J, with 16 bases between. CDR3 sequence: CASSLAEGRRGTEAFF. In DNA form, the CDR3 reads TGTGCCAGCAGCTTAGCAGAAGGACGGAGAGGGACTGAAGCTTTCTTT.

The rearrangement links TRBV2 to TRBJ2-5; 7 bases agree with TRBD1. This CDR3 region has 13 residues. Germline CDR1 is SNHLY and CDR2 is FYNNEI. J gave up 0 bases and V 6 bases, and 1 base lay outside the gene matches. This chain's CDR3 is CASRGQNQETQYF. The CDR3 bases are TGTGCCAGCAGGGGACAGAACCAAGAGACCCAGTACTTC.

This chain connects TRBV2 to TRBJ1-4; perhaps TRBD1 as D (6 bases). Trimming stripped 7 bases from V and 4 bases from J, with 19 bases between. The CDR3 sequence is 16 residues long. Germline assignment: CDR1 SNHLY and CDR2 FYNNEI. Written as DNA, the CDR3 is TGTGCCAGCACCCGCTGGGGGGGCGCGAGTAATGAAAAACTGTTTTTT. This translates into CASTRWGGASNEKLFF. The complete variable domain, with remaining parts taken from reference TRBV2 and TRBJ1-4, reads EPEVTQTPSHQVTQMGQEVILRCVPISNHLYFYWYRQILGQKVEFLVSFYNNEISEKSEIFDDQFSVERPDGSNFTLKIRSTKLEDSAMYFCASTRWGGASNEKLFFGSGTQLSVL.

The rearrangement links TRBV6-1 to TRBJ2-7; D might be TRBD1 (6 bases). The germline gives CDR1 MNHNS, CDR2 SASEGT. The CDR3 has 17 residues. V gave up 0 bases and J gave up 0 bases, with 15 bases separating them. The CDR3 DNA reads TGTGCCAGCAGTGAAGCACTTCAGGGGCTACTCTCCTACGAGCAGTACTTC. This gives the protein CASSEALQGLLSYEQYF.

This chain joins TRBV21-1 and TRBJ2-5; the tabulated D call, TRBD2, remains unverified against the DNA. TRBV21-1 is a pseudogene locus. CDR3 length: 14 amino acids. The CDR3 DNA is TGTGCCAGCCAATTTCTCCGGGGACTGGAGACCCAGTACTTC. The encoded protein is CASQFLRGLETQYF.

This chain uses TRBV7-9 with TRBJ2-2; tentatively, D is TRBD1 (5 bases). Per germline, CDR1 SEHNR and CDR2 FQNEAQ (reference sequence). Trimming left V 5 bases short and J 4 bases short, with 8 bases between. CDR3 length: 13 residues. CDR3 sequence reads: CASSLQVTGELFF. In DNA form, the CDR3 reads TGTGCCAGCAGCCTACAGGTCACCGGGGAGCTGTTTTTT.

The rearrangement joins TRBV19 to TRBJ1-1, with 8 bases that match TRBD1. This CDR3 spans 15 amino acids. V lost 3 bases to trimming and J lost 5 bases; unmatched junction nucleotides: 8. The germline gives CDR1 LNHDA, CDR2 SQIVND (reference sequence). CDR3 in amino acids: CASSISRGRDTEAFF. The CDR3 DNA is TGTGCCAGTAGTATTAGCAGGGGGCGGGATACTGAAGCTTTCTTT.

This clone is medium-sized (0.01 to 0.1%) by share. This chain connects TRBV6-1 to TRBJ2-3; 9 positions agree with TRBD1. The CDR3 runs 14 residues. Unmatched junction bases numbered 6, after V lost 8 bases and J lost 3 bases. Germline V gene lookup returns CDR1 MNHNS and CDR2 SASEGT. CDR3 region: CASPGQGETDTQYF. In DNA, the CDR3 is TGTGCCAGCCCGGGACAGGGTGAGACAGATACGCAGTATTTT.

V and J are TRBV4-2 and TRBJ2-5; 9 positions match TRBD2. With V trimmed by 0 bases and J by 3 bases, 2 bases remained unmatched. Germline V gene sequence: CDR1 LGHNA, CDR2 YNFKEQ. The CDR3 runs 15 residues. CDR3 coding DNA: TGTGCCAGCAGCCAAGATCGACTAGCGGAAGAGACCCAGTACTTC. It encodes CASSQDRLAEETQYF.

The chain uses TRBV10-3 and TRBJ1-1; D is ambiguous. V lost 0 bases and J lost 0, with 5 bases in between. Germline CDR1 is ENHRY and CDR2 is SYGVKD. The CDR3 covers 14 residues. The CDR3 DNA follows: TGTGCCATCAGTGAGTCGGCTGTGAACACTGAAGCTTTCTTT. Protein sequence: CAISESAVNTEAFF.

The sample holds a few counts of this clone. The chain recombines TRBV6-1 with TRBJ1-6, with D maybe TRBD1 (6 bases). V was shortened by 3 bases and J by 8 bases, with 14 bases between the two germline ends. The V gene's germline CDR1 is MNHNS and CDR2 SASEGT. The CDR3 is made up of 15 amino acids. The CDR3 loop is CASSDGGGTYSPLHF. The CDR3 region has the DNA TGTGCCAGCAGTGATGGCGGGGGGACATATTCACCCCTCCACTTT.

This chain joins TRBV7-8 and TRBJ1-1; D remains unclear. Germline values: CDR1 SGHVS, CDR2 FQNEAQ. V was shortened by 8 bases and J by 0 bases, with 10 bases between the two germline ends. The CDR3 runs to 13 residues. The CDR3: CASEARLNTEAFF. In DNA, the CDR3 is TGTGCCAGCGAGGCCAGATTGAACACTGAAGCTTTCTTT.

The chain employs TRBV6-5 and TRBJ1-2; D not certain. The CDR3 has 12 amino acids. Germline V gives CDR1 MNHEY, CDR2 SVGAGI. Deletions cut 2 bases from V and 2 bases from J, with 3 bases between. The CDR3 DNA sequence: TGTGCCAGCAGTTACGAGAACTATGGCTACACCTTC. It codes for CASSYENYGYTF.

The CDR3 loop reads CASTQGVTIYF. The CDR3 DNA reads TGTGCCAGCACCCAGGGGGTCACCATATATTTT. V is TRBV28 and J is TRBJ1-3, with TRBD1 matching 7 bases. Germline CDR1 and CDR2: MDHEN and SYDVKM. V trimming: 7 bases; J trimming: 9 bases; junction bases outside the gene matches: 3. The length of the CDR3 is 11 residues.

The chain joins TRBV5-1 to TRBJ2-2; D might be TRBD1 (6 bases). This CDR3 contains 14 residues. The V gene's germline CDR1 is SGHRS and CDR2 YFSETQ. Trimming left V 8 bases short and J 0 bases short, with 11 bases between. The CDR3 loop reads CASRTASNTGELFF. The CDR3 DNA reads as TGCGCCAGTAGGACAGCCTCGAACACCGGGGAGCTGTTTTTT. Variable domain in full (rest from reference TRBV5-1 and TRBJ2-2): KAGVTQTPRYLIKTRGQQVTLSCSPISGHRSVSWYQQTPGQGLQFLFEYFSETQRNKGNFPGRFSGRQFSNSRSEMNVSTLELGDSALYLCASRTASNTGELFFGEGSRLTVL.

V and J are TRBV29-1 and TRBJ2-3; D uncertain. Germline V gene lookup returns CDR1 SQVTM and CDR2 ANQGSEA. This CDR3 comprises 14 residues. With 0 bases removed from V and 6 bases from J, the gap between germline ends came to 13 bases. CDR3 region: CSVEDGLLLDTQYF. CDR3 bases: TGCAGCGTTGAAGACGGGTTGTTGCTCGATACGCAGTATTTT.

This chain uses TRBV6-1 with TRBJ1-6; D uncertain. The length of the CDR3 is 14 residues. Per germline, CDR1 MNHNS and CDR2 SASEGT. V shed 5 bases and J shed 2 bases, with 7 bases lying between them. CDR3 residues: CASSRVAYNSPLHF. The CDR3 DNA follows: TGTGCCAGCAGTCGGGTAGCCTATAATTCACCCCTCCACTTT.

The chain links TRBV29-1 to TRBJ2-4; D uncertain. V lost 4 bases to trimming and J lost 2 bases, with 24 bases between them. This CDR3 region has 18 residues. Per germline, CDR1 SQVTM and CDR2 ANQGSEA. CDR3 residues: CSVGSIEYGFPSKNIQYF. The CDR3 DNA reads TGCAGCGTTGGATCGATCGAGTACGGTTTTCCATCCAAAAACATTCAGTACTTC.

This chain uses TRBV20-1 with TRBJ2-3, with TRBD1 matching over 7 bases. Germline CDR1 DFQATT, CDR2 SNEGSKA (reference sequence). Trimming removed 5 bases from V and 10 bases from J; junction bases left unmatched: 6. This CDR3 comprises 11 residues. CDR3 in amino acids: CSAQTGNAQYF. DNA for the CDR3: TGCAGTGCTCAGACAGGGAATGCGCAGTATTTT.

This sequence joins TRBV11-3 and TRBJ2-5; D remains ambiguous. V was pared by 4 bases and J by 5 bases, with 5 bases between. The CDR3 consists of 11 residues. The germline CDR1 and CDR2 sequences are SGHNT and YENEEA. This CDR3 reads CASSSGETQYF. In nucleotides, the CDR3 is TGTGCCAGCAGCTCCGGGGAGACCCAGTACTTC.

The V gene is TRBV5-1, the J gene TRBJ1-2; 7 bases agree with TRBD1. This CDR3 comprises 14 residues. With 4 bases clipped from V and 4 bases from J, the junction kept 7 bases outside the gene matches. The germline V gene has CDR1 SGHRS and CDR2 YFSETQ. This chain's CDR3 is CASSTLGQFYGYTF. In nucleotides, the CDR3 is TGCGCCAGCAGCACCTTGGGACAGTTCTATGGCTACACCTTC.

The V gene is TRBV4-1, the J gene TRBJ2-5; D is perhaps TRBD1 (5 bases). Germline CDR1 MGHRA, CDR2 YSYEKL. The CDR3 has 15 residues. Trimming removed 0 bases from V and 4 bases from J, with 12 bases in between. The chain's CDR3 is CASSQDIGARETQYF. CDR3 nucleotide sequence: TGCGCCAGCAGCCAAGATATAGGGGCGAGAGAGACCCAGTACTTC.

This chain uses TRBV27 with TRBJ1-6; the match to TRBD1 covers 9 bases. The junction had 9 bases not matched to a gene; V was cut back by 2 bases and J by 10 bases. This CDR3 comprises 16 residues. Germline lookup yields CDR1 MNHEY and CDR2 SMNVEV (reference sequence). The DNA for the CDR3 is TGTGCCAGCAGTTTAGGGTTCTGGACAGGGGAGTCACCCCTCCACTTT. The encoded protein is CASSLGFWTGESPLHF.